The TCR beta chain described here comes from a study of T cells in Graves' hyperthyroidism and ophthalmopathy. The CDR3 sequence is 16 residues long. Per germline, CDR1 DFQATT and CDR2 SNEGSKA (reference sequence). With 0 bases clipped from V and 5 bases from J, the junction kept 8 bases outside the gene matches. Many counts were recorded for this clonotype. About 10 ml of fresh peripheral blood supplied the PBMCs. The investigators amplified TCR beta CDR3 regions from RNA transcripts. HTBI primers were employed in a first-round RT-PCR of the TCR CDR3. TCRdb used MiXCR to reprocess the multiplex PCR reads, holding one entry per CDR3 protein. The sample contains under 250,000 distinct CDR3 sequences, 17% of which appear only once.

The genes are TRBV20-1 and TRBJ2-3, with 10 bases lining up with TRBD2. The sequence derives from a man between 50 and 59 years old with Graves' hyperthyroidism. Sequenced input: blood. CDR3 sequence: CSARDLYSGRGDTQYF. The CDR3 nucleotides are TGCAGTGCTAGAGATCTGTACAGCGGGAGGGGAGATACGCAGTATTTT.